This T cell receptor beta chain comes out of a study of blood T cells in healthy people across ages. The study, taken as a whole, reports: Across the age range, TCR beta diversity per million T cells fell in a roughly linear way. PBMCs were not sorted, which prevented a conclusive comparison of naive versus antigen-experienced cells.

In its sample, this clonotype was seen a few times. Its matching antigen is unknown. Germline V gene data show CDR1 as LGHDT and CDR2 as YNNKEL (reference sequence). The CDR3 covers 14 residues. The authors ran a second PCR of roughly 6 to 12 cycles using a sample-barcoded 5' primer and a J-beta primer mix. Via MiXCR, TCRdb re-called the 5' RACE reads, giving one row per CDR3 protein. This table has 700,000 to 900,000 distinct CDR3 sequences, 20% to 30% appearing once. These data were likewise used in another study, on T cells of mothers and their children.

This receptor was obtained from a boy between 10 and 17 years old in good health. This chain uses TRBV3-1 with TRBJ2-1, with D perhaps matching TRBD1 (6 bases). TRBJ2-5 explains the end of the DNA better; the J call may be wrong. Specimen: blood. The CDR3 DNA sequence: TGTGCCAGCAGCCAAGGTACAGGGATGGAGACCCAGTACTTC. It yields the protein CASSQGTGMETQYF.